The subject of this entry is one TCR beta chain. Its matching antigen is unknown. The CDR3 sequence is 14 residues long. Looked up from germline, CDR1 is SGHTA and CDR2 is FQGNSA. Trimming stripped 4 bases from V and 0 bases from J, with 10 bases between. An Oncomine TCR Beta short-read assay was used to sequence the DNA from cultured CD4+ T cells. TCRdb itself ran the PCR reads through MiXCR, one entry per CDR3 protein. The sample consists of 7,500 or so distinct CDR3 sequences, more than 60% of them appearing once. These data come from a study of vaccination and CD4 T cells after COVID-19. Looking at the study overall: Overlapping SARS-CoV-2, HCoV-NL63, HCoV-OC43 and HCoV-229E spike peptides stimulated the cells.

The sample's treatment: approximately 9-day PBMC culture with coronavirus spike peptide pools or control peptides (ViraFEST assay). The rearrangement uses TRBV7-2 and TRBJ2-7; unclear D gene. Sequenced material: CD4+ T cells from blood, cultured in vitro. This receptor was obtained from a human donor who had recovered from COVID-19. This chain's CDR3 is CASSSDTHSYEQYF. The CDR3 coding sequence is TGTGCCAGCAGCTCTGACACCCACTCCTACGAGCAGTACTTC.